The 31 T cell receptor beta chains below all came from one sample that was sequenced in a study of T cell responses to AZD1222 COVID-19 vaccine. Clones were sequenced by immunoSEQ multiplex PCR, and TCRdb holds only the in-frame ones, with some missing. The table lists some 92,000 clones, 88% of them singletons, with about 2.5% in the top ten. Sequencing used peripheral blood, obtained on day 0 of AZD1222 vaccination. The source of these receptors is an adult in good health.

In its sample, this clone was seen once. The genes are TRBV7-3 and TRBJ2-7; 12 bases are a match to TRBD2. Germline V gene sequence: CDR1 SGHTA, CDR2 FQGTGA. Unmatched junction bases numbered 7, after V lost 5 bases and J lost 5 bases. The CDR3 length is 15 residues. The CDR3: CASSPGLAGSHEQYF. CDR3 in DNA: TGTGCCAGCAGCCCCGGACTAGCGGGGAGCCACGAGCAGTACTTC.

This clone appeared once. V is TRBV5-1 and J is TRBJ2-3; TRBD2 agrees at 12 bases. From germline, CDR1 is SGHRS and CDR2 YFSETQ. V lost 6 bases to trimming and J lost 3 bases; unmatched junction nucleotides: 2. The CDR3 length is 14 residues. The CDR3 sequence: CASKGTSGTDTQYF. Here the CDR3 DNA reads TGCGCCAGCAAGGGGACTAGCGGGACAGATACGCAGTATTTT.

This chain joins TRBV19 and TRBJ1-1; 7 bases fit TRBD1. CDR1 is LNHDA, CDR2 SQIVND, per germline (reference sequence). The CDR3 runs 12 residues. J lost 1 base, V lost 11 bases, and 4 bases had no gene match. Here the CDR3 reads CAAGQSNTEAFF. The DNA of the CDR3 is TGTGCCGCGGGACAGTCGAACACTGAAGCTTTCTTT.

Here the CDR3 DNA reads TGTGCCAGTCGGGACACCTCTAGCACAGATACGCAGTATTTT. This encodes CASRDTSSTDTQYF. V usage is TRBV6-5 and J usage is TRBJ2-3, with D perhaps matching TRBD1 (6 bases). Trimming removed 9 bases at V and 0 bases at J, with 13 bases between. The CDR3 covers 14 residues. Germline CDR1 is MNHEY and CDR2 is SVGAGI.

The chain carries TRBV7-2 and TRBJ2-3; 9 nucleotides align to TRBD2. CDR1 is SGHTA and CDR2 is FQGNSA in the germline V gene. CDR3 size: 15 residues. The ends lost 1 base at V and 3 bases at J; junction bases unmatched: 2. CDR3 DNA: TGTGCCAGCAGCTTAGGCGGGAGGGTGACAGATACGCAGTATTTT. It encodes CASSLGGRVTDTQYF.

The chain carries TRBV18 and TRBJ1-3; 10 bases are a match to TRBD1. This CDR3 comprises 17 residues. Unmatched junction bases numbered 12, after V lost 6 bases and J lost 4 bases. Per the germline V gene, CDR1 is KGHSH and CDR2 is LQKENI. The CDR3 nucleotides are TGTGCCAGCTCCTCCCGGGACAGGGGAATTTCCGGAAACACCATATATTTT. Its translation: CASSSRDRGISGNTIYF.

CDR3 region: CASRPTGTGEQYF. DNA for the CDR3: TGTGCCAGCAGACCGACCGGGACAGGTGAGCAGTACTTC. This chain joins TRBV12-3 or TRBV12-4 and TRBJ2-7; 8 positions match TRBD1. V dropped 6 bases and J dropped 7; count of bases not matched to a gene: 8. This CDR3 has 13 residues.

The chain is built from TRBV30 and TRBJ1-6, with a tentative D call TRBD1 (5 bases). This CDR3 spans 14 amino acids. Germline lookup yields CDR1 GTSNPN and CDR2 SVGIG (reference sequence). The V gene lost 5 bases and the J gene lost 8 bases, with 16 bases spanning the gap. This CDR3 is CAWGRQGSDSPLHF. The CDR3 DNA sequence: TGTGCCTGGGGCCGGCAGGGAAGCGATTCACCCCTCCACTTT. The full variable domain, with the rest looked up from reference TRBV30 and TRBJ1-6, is SQTIHQWPATLVQPVGSPLSLECTVEGTSNPNLYWYRQAAGRGLQLLFYSVGIGQISSEVPQNLSASRPQDRQFILSSKKLLLSDSGFYLCAWGRQGSDSPLHFGNGTRLTVT.

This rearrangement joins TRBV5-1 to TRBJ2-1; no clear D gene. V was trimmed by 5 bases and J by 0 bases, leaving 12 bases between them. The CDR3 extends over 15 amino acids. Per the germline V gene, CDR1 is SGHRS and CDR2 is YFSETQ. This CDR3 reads CASSADSSSYNEQFF. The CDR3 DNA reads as TGCGCCAGCAGTGCCGACTCAAGCTCCTACAATGAGCAGTTCTTC.

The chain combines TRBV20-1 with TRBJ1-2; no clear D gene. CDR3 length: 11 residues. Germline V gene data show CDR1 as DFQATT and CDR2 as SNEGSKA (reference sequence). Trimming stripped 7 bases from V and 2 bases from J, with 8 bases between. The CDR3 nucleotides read TGCAGTGGTTCGGACAACTATGGCTACACCTTC. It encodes CSGSDNYGYTF.

The CDR3 DNA reads TGTGCCAGCCTCAGACAGGCCGAGAACACTGAAGCTTTCTTT. Protein sequence: CASLRQAENTEAFF. J is TRBJ1-1 and V is TRBV28, with D perhaps TRBD1 (6 bases). Trimming took 8 bases from V and 1 from J, leaving 14 bases between them. The CDR3 sequence is 14 residues long. The germline CDR1 and CDR2 sequences are MDHEN and SYDVKM.

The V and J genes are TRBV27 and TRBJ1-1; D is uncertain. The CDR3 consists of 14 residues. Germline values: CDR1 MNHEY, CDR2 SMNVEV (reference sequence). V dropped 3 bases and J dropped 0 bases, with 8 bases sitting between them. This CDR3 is CASSFSIMNTEAFF. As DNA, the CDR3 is TGTGCCAGCAGTTTCAGTATCATGAACACTGAAGCTTTCTTT.

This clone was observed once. The CDR3 DNA is TGTGCCAGCACGGAGGGGGCGCAGGAGACCCAGTACTTC. Translated: CASTEGAQETQYF. The chain joins TRBV6-5 to TRBJ2-5; maybe TRBD1 (7 bases). The CDR3 covers 13 residues. Germline CDR1 reads MNHEY; CDR2 reads SVGAGI. V was trimmed by 7 bases and J by 5 bases, leaving 14 bases between them.

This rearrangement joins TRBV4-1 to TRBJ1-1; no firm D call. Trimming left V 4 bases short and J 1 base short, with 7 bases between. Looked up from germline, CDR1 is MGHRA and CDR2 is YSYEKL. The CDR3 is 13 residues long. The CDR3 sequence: CASSPVANTEAFF. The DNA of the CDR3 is TGCGCCAGCAGCCCCGTTGCGAACACTGAAGCTTTCTTT.

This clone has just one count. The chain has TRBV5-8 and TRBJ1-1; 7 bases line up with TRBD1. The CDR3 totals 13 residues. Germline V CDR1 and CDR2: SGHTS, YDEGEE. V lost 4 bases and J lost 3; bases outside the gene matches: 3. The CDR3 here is CASSPRGDTEAFF. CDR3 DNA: TGTGCCAGCAGCCCCAGGGGGGACACTGAAGCTTTCTTT.

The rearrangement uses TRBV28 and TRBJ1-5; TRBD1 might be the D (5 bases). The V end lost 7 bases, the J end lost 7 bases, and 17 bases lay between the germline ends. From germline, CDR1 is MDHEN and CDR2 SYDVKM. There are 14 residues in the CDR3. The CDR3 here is CASKLVGRGQPQHF. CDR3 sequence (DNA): TGTGCCAGCAAACTGGTGGGGCGGGGGCAGCCCCAGCATTTT.

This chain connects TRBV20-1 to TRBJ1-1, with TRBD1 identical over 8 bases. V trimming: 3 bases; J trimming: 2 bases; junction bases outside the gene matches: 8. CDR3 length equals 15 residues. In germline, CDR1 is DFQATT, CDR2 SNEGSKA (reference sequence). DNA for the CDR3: TGCAGTGCTAGTGGACAGGGCGCACTAAACACTGAAGCTTTCTTT. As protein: CSASGQGALNTEAFF.

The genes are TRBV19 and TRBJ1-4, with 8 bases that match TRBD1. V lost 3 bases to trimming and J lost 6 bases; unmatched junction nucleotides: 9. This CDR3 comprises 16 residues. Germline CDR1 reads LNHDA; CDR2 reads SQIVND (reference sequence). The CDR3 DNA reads TGTGCCAGTAGTATTCGCCAGGGGGCTATTGATGAAAAACTGTTTTTT. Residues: CASSIRQGAIDEKLFF.

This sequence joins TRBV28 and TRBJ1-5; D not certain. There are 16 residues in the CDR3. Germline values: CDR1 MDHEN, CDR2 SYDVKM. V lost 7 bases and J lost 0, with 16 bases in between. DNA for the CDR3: TGTGCCAGCACTCCTCAACTTGGGGATAGCAATCAGCCCCAGCATTTT. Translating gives CASTPQLGDSNQPQHF.

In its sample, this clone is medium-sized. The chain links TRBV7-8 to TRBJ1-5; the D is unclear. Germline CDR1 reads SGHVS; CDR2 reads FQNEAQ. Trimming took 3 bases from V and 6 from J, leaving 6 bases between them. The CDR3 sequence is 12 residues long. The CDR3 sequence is CASSFLSQPQHF. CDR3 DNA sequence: TGTGCCAGCAGCTTCCTATCTCAGCCCCAGCATTTT.

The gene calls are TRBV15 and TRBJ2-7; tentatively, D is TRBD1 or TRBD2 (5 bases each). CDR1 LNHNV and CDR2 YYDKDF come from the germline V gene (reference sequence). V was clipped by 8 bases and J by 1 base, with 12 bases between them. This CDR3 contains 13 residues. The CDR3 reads CATAKEGSYEQYF. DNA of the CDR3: TGTGCCACCGCCAAAGAGGGGTCCTACGAGCAGTACTTC. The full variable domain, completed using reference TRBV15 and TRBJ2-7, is DAMVIQNPRYQVTQFGKPVTLSCSQTLNHNVMYWYQQKSSQAPKLLFHYYDKDFNNEADTPDNFQSRRPNTSFCFLDIRSPGLGDTAMYLCATAKEGSYEQYFGPGTRLTVT.

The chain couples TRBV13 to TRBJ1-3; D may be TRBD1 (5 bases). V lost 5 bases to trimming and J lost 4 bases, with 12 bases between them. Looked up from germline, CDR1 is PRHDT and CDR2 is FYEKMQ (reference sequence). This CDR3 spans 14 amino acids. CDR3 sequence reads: CASSLVRAGNTIYF. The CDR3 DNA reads TGTGCCAGCAGCCTCGTCAGGGCAGGAAACACCATATATTTT.

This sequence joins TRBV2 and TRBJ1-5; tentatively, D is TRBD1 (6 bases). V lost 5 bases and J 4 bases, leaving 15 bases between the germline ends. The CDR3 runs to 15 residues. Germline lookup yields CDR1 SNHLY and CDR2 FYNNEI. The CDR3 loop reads CASSPDSFGNQPQHF. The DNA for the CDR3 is TGTGCCAGCAGTCCGGACAGTTTTGGAAATCAGCCCCAGCATTTT. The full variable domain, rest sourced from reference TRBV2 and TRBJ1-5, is EPEVTQTPSHQVTQMGQEVILRCVPISNHLYFYWYRQILGQKVEFLVSFYNNEISEKSEIFDDQFSVERPDGSNFTLKIRSTKLEDSAMYFCASSPDSFGNQPQHFGDGTRLSIL.

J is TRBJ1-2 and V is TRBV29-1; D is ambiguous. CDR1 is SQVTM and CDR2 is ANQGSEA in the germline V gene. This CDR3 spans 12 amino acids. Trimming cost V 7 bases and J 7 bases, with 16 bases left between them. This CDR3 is CSALTLQLGYTF. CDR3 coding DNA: TGCAGCGCCCTCACGTTACAGCTTGGCTACACCTTC.

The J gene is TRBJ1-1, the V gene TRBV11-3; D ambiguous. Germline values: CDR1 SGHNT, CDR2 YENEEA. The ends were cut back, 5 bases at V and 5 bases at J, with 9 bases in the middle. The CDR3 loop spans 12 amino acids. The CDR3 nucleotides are TGTGCCAGCAGCAATGGGCGAACTGAAGCTTTCTTT. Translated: CASSNGRTEAFF.

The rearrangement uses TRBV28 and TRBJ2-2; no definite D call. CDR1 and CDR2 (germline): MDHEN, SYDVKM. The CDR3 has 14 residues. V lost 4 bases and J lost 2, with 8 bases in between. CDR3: CASSYRKNTGELFF. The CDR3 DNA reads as TGTGCCAGCAGTTACAGAAAAAACACCGGGGAGCTGTTTTTT.

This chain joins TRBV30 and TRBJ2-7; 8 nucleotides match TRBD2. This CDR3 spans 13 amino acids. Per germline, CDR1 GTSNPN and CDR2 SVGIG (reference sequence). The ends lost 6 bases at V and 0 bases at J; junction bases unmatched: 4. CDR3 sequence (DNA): TGTGCCTGTTCTAGCGGGCGCTCCTACGAGCAGTACTTC. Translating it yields CACSSGRSYEQYF. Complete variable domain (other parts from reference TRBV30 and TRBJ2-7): SQTIHQWPATLVQPVGSPLSLECTVEGTSNPNLYWYRQAAGRGLQLLFYSVGIGQISSEVPQNLSASRPQDRQFILSSKKLLLSDSGFYLCACSSGRSYEQYFGPGTRLTVT.

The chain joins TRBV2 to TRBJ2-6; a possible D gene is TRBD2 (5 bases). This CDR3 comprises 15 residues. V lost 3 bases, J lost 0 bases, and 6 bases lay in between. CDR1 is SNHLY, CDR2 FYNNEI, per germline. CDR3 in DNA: TGTGCCAGCAGTGATGGGAGCTCTGGGGCCAACGTCCTGACTTTC. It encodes CASSDGSSGANVLTF. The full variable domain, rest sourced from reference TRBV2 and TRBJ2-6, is EPEVTQTPSHQVTQMGQEVILRCVPISNHLYFYWYRQILGQKVEFLVSFYNNEISEKSEIFDDQFSVERPDGSNFTLKIRSTKLEDSAMYFCASSDGSSGANVLTFGAGSRLTVL.

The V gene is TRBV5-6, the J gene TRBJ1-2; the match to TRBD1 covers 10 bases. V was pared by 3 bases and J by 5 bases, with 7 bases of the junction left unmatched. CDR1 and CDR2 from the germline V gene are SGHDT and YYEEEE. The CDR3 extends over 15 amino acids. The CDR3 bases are TGTGCCAGCAGCTCGGGACAGGGGATGGGATATGGCTACACCTTC. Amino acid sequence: CASSSGQGMGYGYTF.

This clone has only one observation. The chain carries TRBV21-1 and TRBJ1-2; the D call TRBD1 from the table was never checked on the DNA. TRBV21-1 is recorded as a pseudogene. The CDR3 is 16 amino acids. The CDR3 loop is CASSSLDRVSYYGYTF. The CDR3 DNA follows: TGTGCCAGCAGCAGCCTCGACAGGGTCTCATACTATGGCTACACCTTC.

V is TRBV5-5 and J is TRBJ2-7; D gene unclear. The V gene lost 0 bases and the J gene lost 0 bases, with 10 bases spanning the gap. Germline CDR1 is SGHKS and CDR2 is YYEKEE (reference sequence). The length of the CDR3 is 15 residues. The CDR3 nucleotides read TGTGCCAGCAGCTTGGGACCCGTAAACTCCTACGAGCAGTACTTC. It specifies CASSLGPVNSYEQYF. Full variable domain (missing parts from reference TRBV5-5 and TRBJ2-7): DAGVTQSPTHLIKTRGQQVTLRCSPISGHKSVSWYQQVLGQGPQFIFQYYEKEERGRGNFPDRFSARQFPNYSSELNVNALLLGDSALYLCASSLGPVNSYEQYFGPGTRLTVT.